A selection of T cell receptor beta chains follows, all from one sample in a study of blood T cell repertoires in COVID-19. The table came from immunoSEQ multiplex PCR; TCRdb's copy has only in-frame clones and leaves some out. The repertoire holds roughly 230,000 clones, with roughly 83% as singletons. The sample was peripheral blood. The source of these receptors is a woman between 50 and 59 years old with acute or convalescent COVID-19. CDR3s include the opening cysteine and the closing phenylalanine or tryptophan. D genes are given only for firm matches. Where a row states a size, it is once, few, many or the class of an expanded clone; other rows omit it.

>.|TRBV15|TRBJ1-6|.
TGTGCCACCAGCAGGTATCAGGTCGCGAGTAATTCACCCCTCCACTTT
CATSRYQVASNSPLHF
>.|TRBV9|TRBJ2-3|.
TGTGCCAGCAGCCCAGTAGTTAGGTATGCGGGGGCCTCTAGCACAGATACGCAGTATTTT
CASSPVVRYAGASSTDTQYF
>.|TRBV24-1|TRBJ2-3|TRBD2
TGTGCCACCAGTGACCCCGGACTAGCGGGAGCAGATACGCAGTATTTT
CATSDPGLAGADTQYF
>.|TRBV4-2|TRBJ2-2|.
TGTGCCAGCAGCCAAGAGGTGTTAGCGGAGGCGAACACCGGGGAGCTGTTTTTT
CASSQEVLAEANTGELFF
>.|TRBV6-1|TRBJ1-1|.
TGTGCCAGCAGTGATATGAAAGAGACTGAAGCTTTCTTT
CASSDMKETEAFF
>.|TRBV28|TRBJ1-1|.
TGTGCCAGCAGTTCCGGGCGGGTCGGAACGAACACTGAAGCTTTCTTT
CASSSGRVGTNTEAFF
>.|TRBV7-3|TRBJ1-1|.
TGTGCCAGCAGCCCTGATGGGGGGGCGCCCACTGAAGCTTTCTTT
CASSPDGGAPTEAFF
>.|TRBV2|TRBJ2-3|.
TGTGCCAGCAGCCTCTGGGGAAGTTTCGGGGCAGATACGCAGTATTTT
CASSLWGSFGADTQYF
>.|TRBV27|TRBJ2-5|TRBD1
TGTGCCAGCAGACAGGGGAAAGAGACCCAGTACTTC
CASRQGKETQYF
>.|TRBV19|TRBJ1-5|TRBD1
TGTGCCAGTAGTATAGCTGAGGGGGCCCGATTCAATCAGCCCCAGCATTTT
CASSIAEGARFNQPQHF
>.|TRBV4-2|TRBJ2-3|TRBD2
TGTGCCAGCAGCCAAGATGGGAGCGGGGGGGCGGTTCGAGATACGCAGTATTTT
CASSQDGSGGAVRDTQYF
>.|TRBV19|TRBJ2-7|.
TGTGCCAGTAGACTCAGCGGGCACAGCTCCTACGAGCAGTACTTC
CASRLSGHSSYEQYF
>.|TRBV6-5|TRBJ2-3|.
TGTGCCAGCGCTAGGACACCGAGCACAGATACGCAGTATTTT
CASARTPSTDTQYF
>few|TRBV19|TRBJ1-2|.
TGTGCCAGTAGTAAACGGGATGTACGGGCTAACTATGGCTACACCTTC
CASSKRDVRANYGYTF
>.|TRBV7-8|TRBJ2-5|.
TGTGCCAGCAGCTTAGACAGACAAGAGACCCAGTACTTC
CASSLDRQETQYF
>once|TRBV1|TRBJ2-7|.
TGCACCAGCAACCCCGGGCAGTACTTC
CTSNPGQYF
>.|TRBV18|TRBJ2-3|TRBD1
TGTGCCAGCTCACCGACAGGGCCCCGCACAGATACGCAGTATTTT
CASSPTGPRTDTQYF
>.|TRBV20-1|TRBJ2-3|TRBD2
TGCAGTGCTAGTATTAGCGGGGGGCGCACAGATACGCAGTATTTT
CSASISGGRTDTQYF
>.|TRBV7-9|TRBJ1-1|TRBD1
TGTGCCAGCAGCTTAGTTTTCGGGACAGGGAGGATTGAAGCTTTCTTT
CASSLVFGTGRIEAFF
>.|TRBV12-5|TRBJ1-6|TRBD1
TGTGCTAGTGGTTTGCGACAGGGAAATATCTTTATGAATTCACCCCTCCACTTT
CASGLRQGNIFMNSPLHF
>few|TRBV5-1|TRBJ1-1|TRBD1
TGCGCCAGCAGCCCCGGACAGGGTCTGAACACTGAAGCTTTCTTT
CASSPGQGLNTEAFF
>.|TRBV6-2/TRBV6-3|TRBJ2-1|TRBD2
TGTGCCAGCAGTTACAGCGGGGGCGTATACAATGAGCAGTTCTTC
CASSYSGGVYNEQFF
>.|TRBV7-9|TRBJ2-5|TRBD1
TGTGCCAGCAGCTTAGGGCAGGGGGTCGTAGGGCAAGAGACCCAGTACTTC
CASSLGQGVVGQETQYF
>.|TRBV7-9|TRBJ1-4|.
TGTGCCAGCAGCCCGAGGCTGGTAACTAATGAAAAACTGTTTTTT
CASSPRLVTNEKLFF
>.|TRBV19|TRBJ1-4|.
TGTGCCAGTAGTATACCCAGGGTCGGTGATGAAAAACTGTTTTTT
CASSIPRVGDEKLFF
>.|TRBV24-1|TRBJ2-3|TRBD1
TGTGCCACCAGTGATCGGGACAGGGGGAGCACAGATACGCAGTATTTT
CATSDRDRGSTDTQYF
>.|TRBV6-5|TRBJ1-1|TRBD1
TGTGCCAGCAGCTCAGGGGGGATGGGCACTGAAGCTTTCTTT
CASSSGGMGTEAFF
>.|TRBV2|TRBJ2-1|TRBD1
TGTGCCAGCAGTGAACAGGGGGCAAACAATGAGCAGTTCTTC
CASSEQGANNEQFF